This T cell receptor beta chain was found in a study of metastatic and nonmetastatic thyroid tumors. Germline V lookup: CDR1 DFQATT, CDR2 SNEGSKA (reference sequence). Deletions cut 0 bases from V and 6 bases from J, with 15 bases between. The CDR3 totals 16 residues. Not a single patient had been given any form of treatment at any point before undergoing thyroid surgery. TCRdb ran MiXCR on the PCR reads. The repertoire holds 3,500 to 4,500 clones, with about 33% as singletons. J is TRBJ1-6 and V is TRBV20-1, with no clear D. Sequenced sample: adjacent normal tissue. This clonotype was sampled from a male donor with papillary thyroid cancer or a benign thyroid nodule (not recorded which). Some clones in this sample may be carry-over from other donors' samples. The CDR3 is CSARDLLGGSNSPLHF. The CDR3 DNA sequence: TGCAGTGCTAGAGATCTGCTGGGAGGGAGTAATTCACCCCTCCACTTT.